The TCR beta chain described here comes from a study of blood T cell repertoires in COVID-19. The germline V gene encodes CDR1 LNHDA and CDR2 SQIVND (reference sequence). V gave up 5 bases and J gave up 7 bases, with 15 bases separating them. The CDR3 spans 13 residues. Method: immunoSEQ multiplex PCR; TCRdb's copy keeps in-frame clones and lacks some. The profile shows around 81,000 clones, more than 75% of them singletons. The sample taken for sequencing was peripheral blood. The receptor's source is a human donor in a cohort sampled during active COVID-19. The rearrangement links TRBV19 to TRBJ2-7, with a possible D match to TRBD1 (6 bases). The CDR3 DNA reads as TGTGCCAGTAGTGTACGGGCTCAGGGGGAGCAGTACTTC. Amino acid sequence: CASSVRAQGEQYF.